The text below deals with one T cell receptor beta chain. Generated by immunoSEQ multiplex PCR, the TCRdb table keeps only in-frame clones and is missing some. The top ten hold about 2.2% of the sample, which has a few hundred thousand clones, 75% to 90% seen once. This specimen belongs to a study of blood T cell repertoires in COVID-19. The overall study: The United States, Italy and Spain supplied acute and convalescent COVID-19 samples.

Germline V gives CDR1 ENHRY, CDR2 SYGVKD. Germline trimming cut 10 bases from V and 8 bases from J; bases unmatched to any gene: 10. This CDR3 is 15 amino acids long. In terms of age and location, participants ranged from about 18 to 95 years and lived in fewer than 30 US areas. Recovered Cohort 3 donors showed two negative PCRs, clearance, or symptom resolution. This chain connects TRBV10-3 to TRBJ2-1, with 14 nucleotides matching TRBD2. This clonotype was obtained from a woman aged 18-30 years who had recovered from COVID-19. Material for sequencing was PBMCs or T cells enriched from blood (not recorded which). The CDR3 nucleotides read TGTGCCACCAAGATGGGACTAGCGGGGGTGGATGAGCAGTTCTTC. It specifies CATKMGLAGVDEQFF.